The 12 T cell receptor beta chains given below trace back to one sample, sequenced in a study of beta chain features in type 1 diabetes. The whole isolated RNA underwent reverse transcription, so sequencing captured expressed TCRB transcripts. TCRdb's table, derived via immunoSEQ multiplex PCR, lists solely in-frame clones and lacks some. Among hundreds of thousands of clones listed, 10% to 15% were seen once. Sequencing used naive CD4+ T cells from blood. These receptors originate from a man younger than 35 in good health.

This clone appeared a few times. The V call is TRBV9, the J call TRBJ2-3, with D possibly being TRBD2 (5 bases). The germline V gene encodes CDR1 SGDLS and CDR2 YYNGEE. CDR3 length: 15 amino acids. V lost 4 bases and J 2 bases, leaving 14 bases between the germline ends. The CDR3 here is CASSITTGNTDTQYF. CDR3 in DNA: TGTGCCAGCAGCATAACAACGGGGAACACAGATACGCAGTATTTT.

In its sample, this clone was seen a few times. The chain recombines TRBV5-4 with TRBJ1-6; TRBD1 matches 8 bases. V shed 4 bases and J 4 bases; nucleotides not matched to a gene: 7. Germline values: CDR1 SGHNT, CDR2 YYREEE (reference sequence). This CDR3 contains 16 residues. The CDR3: CASSDEQGVYNSPLHF. CDR3 DNA sequence: TGTGCCAGCAGCGACGAACAGGGGGTATATAATTCACCCCTCCACTTT.

This clone was seen only a few times. The V call is TRBV29-1, the J call TRBJ2-7; perhaps TRBD1 as D (5 bases). This CDR3 region has 12 residues. The V gene lost 6 bases and the J gene lost 6 bases, with 15 bases spanning the gap. CDR1 is SQVTM and CDR2 is ANQGSEA in the germline V gene. The CDR3 DNA reads TGCAGCGTCGATGGGCCAGGGATCGAGCAGTACTTC. Encoded protein: CSVDGPGIEQYF.

This clone has just a few counts. The chain has TRBV5-1 and TRBJ2-3; D is ambiguous. V lost 4 bases to trimming and J lost 2 bases, with 5 bases between them. Germline CDR1 and CDR2: SGHRS and YFSETQ. CDR3 length: 12 amino acids. The CDR3 DNA follows: TGCGCCAGCAGCATCAACACAGATACGCAGTATTTT. Protein sequence: CASSINTDTQYF.

The chain links TRBV30 to TRBJ2-1; D is ambiguous. CDR1 and CDR2 from the germline V gene are GTSNPN and SVGIG (reference sequence). The CDR3 totals 13 residues. Trimming took 5 bases from V and 0 from J, leaving 8 bases between them. The CDR3 protein is CAWVGNSYNEQFF. CDR3 DNA: TGTGCCTGGGTTGGCAACTCCTACAATGAGCAGTTCTTC.

This clone appeared a few times. The CDR3: CASSPGGNRNSPLHF. The DNA of the CDR3 is TGTGCCAGCAGCCCAGGGGGAAATCGTAATTCACCCCTCCACTTT. This chain connects TRBV7-3 to TRBJ1-6; 7 bases are a match to TRBD1. The CDR3 has 15 amino acids. After removal of 5 bases from V and 6 bases from J, the junction contained 7 bases not matched to a gene. From germline, CDR1 is SGHTA and CDR2 FQGTGA.

This CDR3 reads CASSPLTADVKAFF. The CDR3 bases are TGTGCCAGCAGTCCACTCACGGCGGATGTAAAAGCTTTCTTT. This chain links TRBV2 with TRBJ1-1; D ambiguous. Germline-derived CDR1 and CDR2 are SNHLY and FYNNEI. CDR3 length equals 14 residues. Trimming shortened V by 5 bases and J by 9 bases, and 19 bases separated the two germline ends.

This clone was seen a handful of times. The rearrangement uses TRBV15 and TRBJ2-7; D is undetermined. Trimming took 0 bases from V and 5 from J, leaving 17 bases between them. This CDR3 has 16 amino acids. Germline V gives CDR1 LNHNV, CDR2 YYDKDF (reference sequence). Written as DNA, the CDR3 is TGTGCCACCAGCAGAGATGATGGTCCTATCACCCACGAGCAGTACTTC. Translated: CATSRDDGPITHEQYF.

CDR3 sequence: CASMVGVVAGQPQHF. CDR3 bases: TGTGCCAGTATGGTGGGGGTGGTGGCGGGACAGCCCCAGCATTTT. V usage is TRBV19 and J usage is TRBJ1-5; the D gene is possibly TRBD1 (5 bases). V lost 7 bases and J 7 bases, leaving 20 bases between the germline ends. Germline V gene data show CDR1 as LNHDA and CDR2 as SQIVND (reference sequence). CDR3 length: 15 amino acids.

The chain carries TRBV18 and TRBJ2-7, with 9 bases aligning to TRBD2. With V trimmed by 3 bases and J by 6 bases, 9 bases remained unmatched. The CDR3 length is 15 residues. Germline V lookup: CDR1 KGHSH, CDR2 LQKENI. The CDR3 bases are TGTGCCAGCTCACCGGGACTAGCAAGAAGTACCGAGCAGTACTTC. This gives the protein CASSPGLARSTEQYF.

The genes are TRBV5-1 and TRBJ2-7; 9 nucleotides align to TRBD1. Germline trimming cut 0 bases from V and 2 bases from J; bases unmatched to any gene: 3. The CDR3 spans 15 residues. The germline V gene encodes CDR1 SGHRS and CDR2 YFSETQ. The CDR3 reads CASSLGGQGPYEQYF. The DNA of the CDR3 is TGCGCCAGCAGCTTGGGTGGACAGGGGCCCTACGAGCAGTACTTC. Full variable domain (rest looked up from reference TRBV5-1 and TRBJ2-7): KAGVTQTPRYLIKTRGQQVTLSCSPISGHRSVSWYQQTPGQGLQFLFEYFSETQRNKGNFPGRFSGRQFSNSRSEMNVSTLELGDSALYLCASSLGGQGPYEQYFGPGTRLTVT.

The table lists this clone with a few counts. The chain's CDR3 is CASSQADFLYNEQFF. The CDR3, as DNA: TGTGCCAGCAGCCAAGCGGACTTTCTTTACAATGAGCAGTTCTTC. V is TRBV14 and J is TRBJ2-1, with D perhaps TRBD2 (5 bases). Germline V gene sequence: CDR1 SGHDN, CDR2 FVKESK. Trimming removed 1 base from V and 4 bases from J, with 11 bases in between. The CDR3 has 15 amino acids.